The subject of this entry is one T cell receptor (beta chain). The sample belongs to a study of technical replicates of blood from several donors. V was trimmed by 4 bases and J by 4 bases, leaving 16 bases between them. This CDR3 comprises 14 residues. Germline lookup yields CDR1 SQVTM and CDR2 ANQGSEA. TCRdb's copy holds only in-frame clones and misses some; the assay was immunoSEQ multiplex PCR. The profile covers approximately 81,000 clones, with roughly 77% appearing a single time and approximately 4% taken by the ten largest. The specimen sequenced was PBMCs. V and J are TRBV29-1 and TRBJ2-5; TRBD1 might be the D (7 bases). This clonotype was sampled from a human donor in good health. Some clones in this sample may be carry-over from other donors' samples. The CDR3 DNA sequence: TGCAGCGTTGGGCAGGGGGGTGTCCGAGAGACCCAGTACTTC. This codes for CSVGQGGVRETQYF.